These T cell receptor beta chains were read from a single sample in a study of T-cell memory formation after mild COVID-19. TCRdb reprocessed the 5' RACE reads via MiXCR and lists one record per CDR3 protein. The sample has about 180,000 distinct CDR3 sequences, around 20% seen once. The sequenced sample was PBMCs or a T cell subset sorted from them (not recorded which). Receptor source: a man aged 18 to 30 who had mild COVID-19 (a few samples of this study predate the infection). Cell type and time point are not known. Both conserved end residues are part of each CDR3. D genes are given only for firm matches. Expanded clones get a size class; other rows say once, few or many, or leave the size out.

j_gene | d_gene | v_gene | abundance | CDR3nt | CDR3aa
TRBJ1-6 | . | TRBV27 | . | TGTGCCAGCAGTTTCGGCAGGGACGGTTCACCCCTCCACTTT | CASSFGRDGSPLHF
TRBJ2-3 | . | TRBV9 | few | TGTGCCAGCAGCCCGTCGGGACAATTCACAGATACGCAGTATTTT | CASSPSGQFTDTQYF
TRBJ2-3 | . | TRBV20-1 | many | TGCAGTGCTAGCTTACCCCCGGATACGCAGTATTTT | CSASLPPDTQYF
TRBJ2-2 | TRBD2 | TRBV20-1 | . | TGCAGTGCGGCCCCGGCGGGGGATTTCACCGGGGAGCTGTTTTTT | CSAAPAGDFTGELFF
TRBJ1-1 | . | TRBV6-5 | . | TGTGCCAGCAGTCCCTACCGACGGTTGAACACTGAAGCTTTCTTT | CASSPYRRLNTEAFF
TRBJ1-5 | . | TRBV6-5 | few | TGTGCCAGCAGTTACTCCGGGACGGGCAATCAGCCCCAGCATTTT | CASSYSGTGNQPQHF
TRBJ1-2 | . | TRBV6-1 | . | TGTGCCAGCAGTGAAGCGGGAACCGATGGCTACACCTTC | CASSEAGTDGYTF
TRBJ2-5 | . | TRBV4-1 | . | TGCGCCAGCAGCGGCCGGACAGCCCAAGAGACCCAGTACTTC | CASSGRTAQETQYF
TRBJ2-7 | TRBD1 | TRBV4-2 | few | TGTGCCAGCAGCCAAGGGGACAGGGTAAACGAGCAGTACTTC | CASSQGDRVNEQYF
TRBJ1-5 | . | TRBV20-1 | . | TGCAGTGCTAGAGACCTACAGGGTATAGAGTATCAGCCCCAGCATTTT | CSARDLQGIEYQPQHF
TRBJ2-1 | . | TRBV24-1 | . | TGTGCCACCAGTGATTCCCAGACGTCCTACAATGAGCAGTTCTTC | CATSDSQTSYNEQFF
TRBJ2-7 | TRBD1 | TRBV9 | . | TGTGCCAGCAGCCGGACGGGACAGGGTTCCTCCTACGAGCAGTACTTC | CASSRTGQGSSYEQYF
TRBJ2-2 | . | TRBV5-1 | . | TGCGCCAGCAGCTTGAAGGTTGACGGGGAGCTGTTTTTT | CASSLKVDGELFF
TRBJ2-4 | . | TRBV5-1 | . | TGCGCCAGCAGCTTGGGTCTGGGGGTCGGAGGGGACATTCAGTACTTC | CASSLGLGVGGDIQYF
TRBJ2-1 | TRBD1 | TRBV6-5 | . | TGTGCCAGCATTAACAGGGGACGGGAGCAGTTCTTC | CASINRGREQFF